Listed below are T cell receptor beta chains from one sample, sequenced in a study of cytomegalovirus exposure and HLA in healthy donors. Libraries were prepared by immunoSEQ multiplex PCR; TCRdb keeps only in-frame clonotypes and omits some of them. This sample's clone table lists some 150,000 clones. Source material: PBMCs. The receptors shown here come from a man aged 40-49 years in good health and CMV-seronegative. Both conserved end residues are part of each CDR3. A D gene is named only where the DNA matches it firmly.

D	V	J	DNA	CDR3
NA	TRBV5-1	TRBJ2-7	TGCGCCAGCAGCTTAACCGGGACCGCCCGGGGGGAGCAGTACTTC	CASSLTGTARGEQYF
NA	TRBV13	TRBJ1-2	TGTGCCAGCAGCCAGGCTAACTATGGCTACACCTTC	CASSQANYGYTF
TRBD1	TRBV11-2	TRBJ2-7	TGTGCCAGCAGCGGCCGGGACAGGGGATCCTACGAGCAGTACTTC	CASSGRDRGSYEQYF
TRBD1	TRBV5-1	TRBJ2-7	TGCGCCAGCAGCGGGACAGGGGCTGATTACGAGCAGTACTTC	CASSGTGADYEQYF
TRBD1	TRBV18	TRBJ1-5	TGTGCCAGCTCACCCCAGGGGGCAGGGAGCAATCAGCCCCAGCATTTT	CASSPQGAGSNQPQHF
TRBD2	TRBV7-6	TRBJ2-3	TGTGCCAGCAGCTCGGTAGCGGGATCAAAGGCAGATACGCAGTATTTT	CASSSVAGSKADTQYF
TRBD1	TRBV9	TRBJ1-2	TGTGCCAGCAGCGTAGGACAGGGACATGGCTACACCTTC	CASSVGQGHGYTF
NA	TRBV27	TRBJ2-7	TGTGCCGGCAGTCCTCAGGGCCTTGGGACCTACGAGCAGTACTTC	CAGSPQGLGTYEQYF
TRBD1	TRBV10-3	TRBJ2-4	TGTGCCAAAGACTGGACAGGGAAAAACATTCAGTACTTC	CAKDWTGKNIQYF
NA	TRBV6-5	TRBJ2-2	TGTGCCAGCAGTTACGACGGGGTGTACACCGGGGAGCTGTTTTTT	CASSYDGVYTGELFF
NA	TRBV5-1	TRBJ2-2	TGCGCCAGCAGCTTGGCCTACACCGGGGAGCTGTTTTTT	CASSLAYTGELFF
NA	TRBV19	TRBJ1-5	TGTGCCAGTAGTATAAAGGGAGCAGGGGACGCTCAGCCCCAGCATTTT	CASSIKGAGDAQPQHF
NA	TRBV29-1	TRBJ2-2	TGCAGCGTTACAGGGAGATTGACGGCCGGGGAGCTGTTTTTT	CSVTGRLTAGELFF
NA	TRBV4-3	TRBJ1-2	TGCGCCAGCGGGGGAGGAGGCGAGGACTATGGCTACACCTTC	CASGGGGEDYGYTF
TRBD2	TRBV7-2	TRBJ2-7	TGTGCCAGCAGCTTAAGTCTAGCGGGGGGTCTAGGGTACGAGCAGTACTTC	CASSLSLAGGLGYEQYF
TRBD1	TRBV6-1	TRBJ1-5	TGTGCCAGCAGTAAACAGGGGGCGCCGGATCAGCCCCAGCATTTT	CASSKQGAPDQPQHF
TRBD1	TRBV5-1	TRBJ1-2	TGCGCCAGCAGCTTGGGAGACTGGACAGGGTTGGGTGATGGCTACACCTTC	CASSLGDWTGLGDGYTF
NA	TRBV5-1	TRBJ2-5	TGCGCCAGCAGTCGAACGAGACAAGAAGAGGAGACCCAGTACTTC	CASSRTRQEEETQYF
TRBD1	TRBV10-3	TRBJ2-7	TGTGCCATCAGACCAAATTTAGGGACAGGGGGTTCCGAGCAGTACTTC	CAIRPNLGTGGSEQYF
TRBD2	TRBV9	TRBJ2-5	TGTGCCAGCAATGCGGGGGGCAGGGAAGAGACCCAGTACTTC	CASNAGGREETQYF
TRBD1	TRBV10-3	TRBJ2-3	TGTGCCATCGGACAGGGGTCAGATACGCAGTATTTT	CAIGQGSDTQYF
NA	TRBV2	TRBJ1-1	TGTGCCAGCAGAGAAACAGGCCTCGAAGCTTTCTTT	CASRETGLEAFF
TRBD2	TRBV5-4	TRBJ2-3	TGTGCCAGCACGAGCCGGACTAGCGGACGGGATACGCAGTATTTT	CASTSRTSGRDTQYF
TRBD1	TRBV4-1	TRBJ1-1	TGCGCCAGCAGCCAAACCGAGGACAGGTGGCGTGACGCTTTCTTT	CASSQTEDRWRDAFF
NA	TRBV27	TRBJ2-4	TGTGCCAGCAATCGGGGAAACATTCAGTACTTC	CASNRGNIQYF
NA	TRBV6-5	TRBJ1-2	TGTGCCAGCAGACGCGGGACTCCCCTTGACTATGGCTACACCTTC	CASRRGTPLDYGYTF
NA	TRBV28	TRBJ1-2	TGTGCCAGCAGTCAGGGTCTATATGGCTACACCTTC	CASSQGLYGYTF
NA	TRBV6-1	TRBJ2-2	TGTGCCAGCAGTGACAGCCAGGCCGGGGAGCTGTTTTTT	CASSDSQAGELFF
NA	TRBV11-2	TRBJ2-7	TGTGCCAGCAGCAAGGACAGTTCCTACGAGCAGTACTTC	CASSKDSSYEQYF
NA	TRBV10-3	TRBJ1-5	TGTGCCATCAGTGAAATGCTGAGTAGCAATCAGCCCCAGCATTTT	CAISEMLSSNQPQHF
NA	TRBV21-1	TRBJ1-5	TGTGCCAGCAGCAAAGGTTCTTGGGCAGACCAGAATAGCAATCAGCCCCAGCATTTT	CASSKGSWADQNSNQPQHF
NA	TRBV5-1	TRBJ1-1	TGCGCCAGCAGCTTTTGGGGCCAAGAAGCTTTCTTT	CASSFWGQEAFF
NA	TRBV5-8	TRBJ2-2	TGTGCCAGCAGCTTGGACAGGGTAGGGGAGCTGTTTTTT	CASSLDRVGELFF
NA	TRBV7-2	TRBJ1-2	TGTGCCAGCAGCTTAGGGCCAGGGGTCTTAGTCTATGGCTACACCTTC	CASSLGPGVLVYGYTF
NA	TRBV7-9	TRBJ2-1	TGTGCCAGCAGCATAGAGGCAGGGTTAAATGAGCAGTTCTTC	CASSIEAGLNEQFF
TRBD2	TRBV5-1	TRBJ2-1	TGCGCCAGCAGCTTAGTGGGACTAGCGTACAATGAGCAGTTCTTC	CASSLVGLAYNEQFF
NA	TRBV18	TRBJ1-1	TGTGCCAGCTCCCCGGCGAGGACTGAAGCTTTCTTT	CASSPARTEAFF
TRBD1	TRBV28	TRBJ2-7	TGTGCCAGCAGACCCCCCCGGGACAGCGCGAGATACGAGCAGTACTTC	CASRPPRDSARYEQYF
NA	TRBV7-9	TRBJ2-2	TGTGCCAGCAGCTTCCCTAGTCCTGGGACCGGGGAGCTGTTTTTT	CASSFPSPGTGELFF
NA	TRBV27	TRBJ2-1	TGTGCCAGCAGTAACCGGGAAATTGGAGGTGAGCAGTTCTTC	CASSNREIGGEQFF
TRBD2	TRBV7-2	TRBJ2-7	TGTGCCAGCAGCTCGATAGCGGGGGGGCCCCTTGAGCAGTACTTC	CASSSIAGGPLEQYF
TRBD2	TRBV12-5	TRBJ2-3	TGTGCTAGTGGTTTGAGGGCGGGGGGCCCGAACACAGATACGCAGTATTTT	CASGLRAGGPNTDTQYF
NA	TRBV7-2	TRBJ1-2	TGTGCCAGCAGCCCTGGTCAGGGGACCCTCTATGGCTACACCTTC	CASSPGQGTLYGYTF
NA	TRBV5-3	TRBJ1-1	TGTGCCAGAAGCTTGGTTGGGGGCTGGGCTGAAGCTTTCTTT	CARSLVGGWAEAFF
TRBD2	TRBV19	TRBJ2-7	TGTGCCAGTAGTTCGGGGGGCTACGAGCAGTACTTC	CASSSGGYEQYF
TRBD1	TRBV4-1	TRBJ2-1	TGCGCCAGCAGCCTCAAAGGGGACAGGGTGAATGAGCAGTTCTTC	CASSLKGDRVNEQFF
TRBD1	TRBV9	TRBJ1-5	TGTGCCAGCAGCCCCGGACAGGATCAGCCCCAGCATTTT	CASSPGQDQPQHF
NA	TRBV19	TRBJ2-7	TGTGCCAGTAGTCTAGGCGCGCGGATCCCCCCCTACGAGCAGTACTTC	CASSLGARIPPYEQYF
TRBD1	TRBV4-2	TRBJ1-2	TGTGCCAGCAGCCAAGAACGGGACAGCTACTACTATGGCTACACCTTC	CASSQERDSYYYGYTF
NA	TRBV10-3	TRBJ1-2	TGTGCCATCAGTGGAACAGGGAAGGATGGCTACACCTTC	CAISGTGKDGYTF
NA	TRBV6-5	TRBJ1-6	TGTGCCAGCAGTTACTCGCGGGACGGTTCTTCACCCCTCCACTTT	CASSYSRDGSSPLHF
TRBD1	TRBV11-3	TRBJ2-6	TGTGCCAGCAGCTCCACAGGGACAGGCTCTGGGGCCAACGTCCTGACTTTC	CASSSTGTGSGANVLTF
NA	TRBV4-3	TRBJ2-7	TGCGCCAGCAGCCAAGATGGGGCCCCAGGTTACGAGCAGTACTTC	CASSQDGAPGYEQYF
TRBD2	TRBV9	TRBJ2-1	TGTGCCAGCAGCGTAGGAGCCGGACTAGCGGGAAATGAGCAGTTCTTC	CASSVGAGLAGNEQFF